Presented here are 12 T cell receptor beta chains from one specimen sequenced in a study of persistence of HIV-infected CD4 T cells. No cognate antigen is known for these TCRs. Stimulation used approximately 9.5 ug/mL lysate from CMV-infected fibroblasts. CD40L-negative CD69-negative CD45RO-high memory CD4+ T cells were sorted as populations depleted of antigen-responding cells. The libraries were made with immunoSEQ version 4 in survey mode. The data were produced by immunoSEQ multiplex PCR, yet TCRdb's version contains in-frame clones alone and is incomplete. The table shows some 41,000 clones, with 65% to 85% occurring only once. The sequenced sample was CD4+ T cells sorted from PBMCs after approximately 19-hour stimulation, obtained from a patient who received antiretroviral therapy. The receptors come from an adult man with HIV who was CMV-seropositive.

The chain has TRBV13 and TRBJ1-1, with a tentative D call TRBD1 (5 bases). The length of the CDR3 is 15 residues. Germline V gene sequence: CDR1 PRHDT, CDR2 FYEKMQ (reference sequence). Trimming pared 7 bases from V and 4 bases from J, leaving 19 bases between. The CDR3 sequence is CASIRRGGWITEAFF. The CDR3 DNA is TGTGCCAGCATTCGTCGCGGGGGGTGGATCACTGAAGCTTTCTTT.

The chain recombines TRBV6-5 with TRBJ2-7, with a tentative D call TRBD1 (6 bases). Looked up from germline, CDR1 is MNHEY and CDR2 is SVGAGI. This CDR3 region has 12 residues. V was shortened by 10 bases and J by 3 bases, with 13 bases between the two germline ends. CDR3 residues: CATRGTIYEQYF. The CDR3, as DNA: TGTGCCACCAGAGGGACAATCTACGAGCAGTACTTC.

This clone has only one observation. The chain is built from TRBV28 and TRBJ2-2; D is unclear. The CDR3 spans 11 residues. Germline loops: CDR1 MDHEN, CDR2 SYDVKM. V was clipped by 8 bases and J by 6 bases, with 7 bases between them. The CDR3 DNA sequence: TGTGCCAGCCATGGGCCCGGGGAGCTGTTTTTT. It encodes CASHGPGELFF.

The chain is built from TRBV28 and TRBJ2-2; D is unclear. CDR3 length: 13 residues. Trimming took 6 bases from V and 1 from J, leaving 6 bases between them. The germline V gene has CDR1 MDHEN and CDR2 SYDVKM. The CDR3 sequence: CASSRLNTGELFF. CDR3 coding DNA: TGTGCCAGCAGCCGACTGAACACCGGGGAGCTGTTTTTT.

CDR3 region: CATSDYRDNGYTF. The CDR3, as DNA: TGTGCCACCAGTGATTACAGGGATAACGGCTACACCTTC. The chain has TRBV24-1 and TRBJ1-2, with D maybe TRBD1 (6 bases). The ends were cut back, 2 bases at V and 8 bases at J, with 11 bases in the middle. The CDR3 length is 13 residues. CDR1 is KGHDR and CDR2 is SFDVKD in the germline V gene.

The table lists this clone with a count of one. In DNA, the CDR3 is TGTGCCACCAGTGTCCGGGACAGGGAAGGCTACACCTTC. Encoded protein: CATSVRDREGYTF. This rearrangement joins TRBV24-1 to TRBJ1-2; 9 bases match TRBD1. The V segment lost 5 bases and the J segment 8 bases; nucleotides outside the gene matches: 5. The CDR3 is 13 residues long. Germline CDR1 and CDR2: KGHDR and SFDVKD.

CDR3 nucleotide sequence: TGTGCCAGCAGCGGGCAGACAGGGATATATGGCTACACCTTC. Translating it yields CASSGQTGIYGYTF. The chain is built from TRBV6-5 and TRBJ1-2; TRBD1 matches 7 bases. V lost 6 bases, J lost 5 bases, and 9 bases stayed unmatched. This CDR3 is built from 14 residues. CDR1 is MNHEY and CDR2 is SVGAGI in the germline V gene.

This rearrangement joins TRBV5-5 to TRBJ1-2; a possible D gene is TRBD1 (6 bases). Looked up from germline, CDR1 is SGHKS and CDR2 is YYEKEE (reference sequence). This CDR3 comprises 14 residues. V lost 5 bases and J 4 bases, leaving 15 bases between the germline ends. This chain's CDR3 is CASRIQGKPYGYTF. CDR3 sequence (DNA): TGTGCCAGCAGAATTCAGGGGAAGCCCTATGGCTACACCTTC.

The chain links TRBV7-8 to TRBJ1-4, with D possibly matching TRBD1 (5 bases). CDR3 size: 12 residues. The germline CDR1 and CDR2 sequences are SGHVS and FQNEAQ. Trimming removed 6 bases from V and 13 bases from J, with 15 bases in between. CDR3 DNA sequence: TGTGCCAGCAGTCCCAGGGCCGGGAGACTGTTTTTT. This sequence encodes CASSPRAGRLFF.

The chain combines TRBV10-3 with TRBJ2-7; D gene unclear. Germline assignment: CDR1 ENHRY and CDR2 SYGVKD. Between the trimmed V and J ends, which lost 4 bases and 0 bases, there was a span of 10 bases. The CDR3 totals 14 residues. Here the CDR3 DNA reads TGTGCCATCAGTGCTGGGAAACCCTCCTACGAGCAGTACTTC. It codes for CAISAGKPSYEQYF.

The genes are TRBV10-2 and TRBJ2-3; no clear D. This CDR3 spans 15 amino acids. Germline V gene lookup returns CDR1 WSHSY and CDR2 SAAADI. Trimming shortened V by 4 bases and J by 1 base, and 12 bases separated the two germline ends. The CDR3 nucleotides read TGCGCCAGCAGTGTCAGGCCCCTGGGCACAGATACGCAGTATTTT. It is translated as CASSVRPLGTDTQYF.

The chain is built from TRBV6-5 and TRBJ1-2, with TRBD1 as a possible D gene (6 bases). There are 13 residues in the CDR3. Per the germline V gene, CDR1 is MNHEY and CDR2 is SVGAGI. V was clipped by 6 bases and J by 5 bases, with 13 bases between them. CDR3 sequence reads: CASSKDRIYGYTF. In nucleotides, the CDR3 is TGTGCCAGCAGCAAGGACAGAATATATGGCTACACCTTC.